The clone carrying this TCR beta chain was detected only a few times. Terminally differentiated effector memory CD45RA+ cells were left out of the naive CD8 fraction, which was CD45RO-negative and positively selected for CCR7. The sample is drawn from a study of shared clonotypes between healthy human individuals. J was trimmed by 0 bases and V by 4 bases; bases with no gene match: 4. The CDR3 totals 16 residues. Germline V CDR1 and CDR2: LNHNV, YYDKDF (reference sequence). Produced via immunoSEQ multiplex PCR; TCRdb's table is partial and in-frame only. Counted here are around 1.9 million clones, roughly 91% occurring once; the ten biggest clones make up about 1.8%.

Sequencing was performed on naive CD8+ T cells from PBMCs. The V call is TRBV15, the J call TRBJ2-1; 9 bases are a match to TRBD2. This receptor was identified in a man in his late teens or twenties in good health. Some clones in this sample may be carry-over from other donors' samples. For the CDR3, the DNA is TGTGCCACCAGCACCCTAGCGGGAAGCTCCTACAATGAGCAGTTCTTC. This sequence encodes CATSTLAGSSYNEQFF.